One T cell receptor beta chain is described in this entry. Isocitrate dehydrogenase mutation was absent in all glioblastoma patients. Generated by immunoSEQ multiplex PCR, the TCRdb table keeps only in-frame clones and is missing some. The data show about 99,000 clones, roughly 80% seen once. This specimen belongs to a study of glioma-infiltrating T cells after dendritic cell vaccination. Study overall: Three intradermal dendritic cell vaccine injections were given every two weeks.

Germline CDR1 reads GTSNPN; CDR2 reads SVGIG (reference sequence). The V gene end was trimmed by 3 bases and the J gene end by 3 bases; junction bases not matched to a gene: 5. The CDR3 loop spans 15 amino acids. The source is a human donor with glioblastoma. Sequencing used blood, obtained before dendritic cell vaccination. The chain joins TRBV30 to TRBJ2-5; TRBD2 agrees at 12 bases. CDR3 amino acids: CAWRASGGAKETQYF. As DNA, the CDR3 is TGTGCCTGGAGGGCTAGCGGGGGGGCGAAAGAGACCCAGTACTTC.